The clone carrying this TCR beta chain was seen ten or more times. Its target is unknown. At least 3 on the Clinical Activity Score was recorded for ophthalmopathy patients, who also had NOSPECS grade at least 4 and duration under 3 months. An approximately 9.4 ml volume of fresh peripheral blood provided the PBMCs. The data stem from a study of T cells in Graves' hyperthyroidism and ophthalmopathy. For the study at large: Peripheral blood was acquired at first diagnosis, ahead of any therapy whatsoever.

Study outcomes and limitations: Most clonotypes expanded in thyroid above 0.001 were likewise present in blood.

Amplification targeted TCR beta CDR3 regions from RNA transcripts. The HTBI primer set served for first-round RT-PCR of the TCR CDR3. TCRdb processed the multiplex PCR reads anew with MiXCR; each CDR3 protein has one entry. The data show around 600,000 distinct CDR3 sequences, 14% seen once. This CDR3 comprises 12 residues. V was trimmed by 6 bases and J by 8 bases, leaving 13 bases between them. Germline V gene data show CDR1 as MNHNS and CDR2 as SASEGT. The sequencing sample was made of blood. This TCR derives from a woman aged 50 to 60 with Graves' ophthalmopathy. This chain connects TRBV6-1 to TRBJ1-2, with D possibly TRBD1 on 5 matching bases. The CDR3 spells CASSSGIWGYTF. CDR3 DNA sequence: TGTGCCAGCAGCTCAGGGATCTGGGGCTACACCTTC.